This T cell receptor (beta chain) came from a study of beta chain features in type 1 diabetes. Findings and caveats of the study: Equally in patients and controls, shorter templates might have been favored by PCR. People with Type 1 diabetes carried modestly yet significantly shorter TCRB CDR3s in all four CD4+ subsets.

V lost 4 bases to trimming and J lost 0 bases, with 16 bases between them. This CDR3 has 17 amino acids. CDR1 MGHRA and CDR2 YSYEKL come from the germline V gene. Worth noting for this clone: The antigen is undetermined.

Investigators reverse transcribed all isolated RNA, so they sequenced expressed TCRB transcripts. An average of about 3.4 million reads was obtained for naive, central memory and regulatory T cell samples. Only in-frame clones appear in the TCRdb table, and some are missing; sequencing was by immunoSEQ multiplex PCR. This sample has approximately 380,000 clones, with about 15% found just once. Staining for CD45RO/CCR7/CD25/CD127/CD95/CD27 allowed sorting of CD4+ naive, central memory, regulatory and stem cell-like memory cells. This chain joins TRBV4-1 and TRBJ2-1; tentatively, D is TRBD1 (6 bases). This TCR derives from a woman aged 18 to 35 in good health. The sequencing sample was made of naive CD4+ T cells from blood. The CDR3 DNA is TGCGCCAGCAGCCGGTCAGGGGAAGGTAACTCCTACAATGAGCAGTTCTTC. Its translation: CASSRSGEGNSYNEQFF.